A single sample is the source of the 2 T cell receptor beta chains below, sequenced in a study of T cells after yellow fever vaccination. TCRdb reprocessed the 5' RACE reads via MiXCR and lists one record per CDR3 protein. In the table there are 500,000 to 650,000 distinct CDR3 sequences, about 17% of which are singletons. Sequencing used PBMCs, obtained 5 days after the first yellow fever vaccination. The receptor source for this set is a man aged 18 to 29 who received the YFV17D yellow fever vaccine.

This clonotype was detected only a few times. The chain combines TRBV6-5 with TRBJ2-2, with D perhaps assigned TRBD1 or TRBD2 (5 bases each). Trimming removed 10 bases at V and 7 bases at J, with 13 bases between. CDR3 length: 12 residues. Germline lookup yields CDR1 MNHEY and CDR2 SVGAGI. CDR3 nucleotides: TGTGCCATCGCGGCGAGGGGCGGGGAGCTGTTTTTT. It codes for CAIAARGGELFF.

The chain uses TRBV27 and TRBJ1-6, with D perhaps matching TRBD1 (5 bases). V lost 3 bases and J 9 bases, leaving 21 bases between the germline ends. Germline V gene data show CDR1 as MNHEY and CDR2 as SMNVEV (reference sequence). This CDR3 has 17 residues. CDR3 region: CASSFSTRDPLFSPLHF. In nucleotides, the CDR3 is TGTGCCAGCAGTTTTTCCACCCGGGACCCCCTTTTTTCACCCCTCCACTTT.